Listed here is a single T cell receptor (beta chain). Its antigen is as yet unknown. The sample originates from a study of shared clonotypes between healthy human individuals. Study-level findings and limits: For naive CD4 cells, 4% to 5% of clonotypes were shared across a few donors.

Deep-level assay runs were performed. Original processing notes: With immunoSEQ giving junction-only sequences and no quality scores, filtering differed. The table came from immunoSEQ multiplex PCR; TCRdb's copy has only in-frame clones and leaves some out. That table furnishes V, J and clone size, whereas the DNA furnished D and trimming. The sample holds 1.4 million or so clones, roughly 98.5% seen once. CD4+ cells yielded CD45RA+ naive and CD45RA-negative memory subsets. There are 13 residues in the CDR3. The germline gives CDR1 SGHRS, CDR2 YFSETQ. The junction had 5 bases not matched to a gene; V was cut back by 5 bases and J by 3 bases.

The TCR originated in a man younger than 40 in good health. Sequenced material: naive CD4+ T cells sorted from blood. Subset here: CD45RA+ positively selected. The chain has TRBV5-1 and TRBJ2-7, with TRBD2 matching over 7 bases. CDR3 coding DNA: TGCGCCAGCAGACGGGAGGTATACTACGAGCAGTACTTC. It translates to CASRREVYYEQYF.